The 5 T cell receptor beta chains in this list originate from one sample, sequenced in a study of blood T cell repertoires in COVID-19. Sequenced by immunoSEQ multiplex PCR; TCRdb stores in-frame clones only, minus some. Of 140,000 to 150,000 clones listed, around 84% were seen once; the top ten hold about 39%. Sequencing input: peripheral blood. The source of these receptors is a human donor in a cohort sampled during active COVID-19.

The chain recombines TRBV7-9 with TRBJ2-2; D unclear. Per germline, CDR1 SEHNR and CDR2 FQNEAQ (reference sequence). The length of the CDR3 is 13 residues. The V end was cut by 5 bases, the J end by 6 bases, with 10 bases between. CDR3 protein: CASSPGSSGELFF. As DNA, the CDR3 is TGTGCCAGCAGCCCCGGGTCTTCCGGGGAGCTGTTTTTT.

This clone occurred once. The J gene is TRBJ1-6, the V gene TRBV9, with 10 bases lining up with TRBD1. CDR3 length: 14 residues. CDR1 and CDR2 from the germline V gene are SGDLS and YYNGEE. The J segment lost 7 bases and the V segment lost 3 bases, leaving 1 base of the junction unmatched. CDR3: CASSGGQGNSPLHF. In DNA form, the CDR3 reads TGTGCCAGCAGCGGGGGACAGGGGAATTCACCCCTCCACTTT.

This rearrangement joins TRBV6-4 to TRBJ1-3, with 7 bases fitting TRBD1. V dropped 4 bases and J dropped 0; count of bases not matched to a gene: 3. The CDR3 extends over 15 amino acids. The germline V gene encodes CDR1 MRHNA and CDR2 SNTAGT. In nucleotides, the CDR3 is TGTGCCAGCAGTGTTGACAGGGACTCTGGAAACACCATATATTTT. Protein product: CASSVDRDSGNTIYF.

A few counts support this clone. The rearrangement uses TRBV2 and TRBJ2-5, with TRBD1 matching 9 bases. Germline trimming cut 2 bases from V and 6 bases from J; bases unmatched to any gene: 7. In germline, CDR1 is SNHLY, CDR2 FYNNEI. The CDR3 loop spans 15 amino acids. The CDR3 DNA follows: TGTGCCAGCAGTGAAAGCGGGACAGGGTTCCAGACCCAGTACTTC. This gives the protein CASSESGTGFQTQYF.

The chain employs TRBV30 and TRBJ2-5; tentatively, D is TRBD1 (6 bases). Per the germline V gene, CDR1 is GTSNPN and CDR2 is SVGIG (reference sequence). CDR3 length: 12 amino acids. Trimming left V 3 bases short and J 4 bases short, with 9 bases between. CDR3 coding DNA: TGTGCCTGGAGGGGGGCGGGAGAGACCCAGTACTTC. It encodes CAWRGAGETQYF.